The clone carrying this T cell receptor (beta chain) was detected a few times. Antigen unknown. This entry comes from a study of identical twins. TCRdb re-called the 5' RACE reads through MiXCR, storing one row per CDR3 protein. The sample consists of around 1.7 million distinct CDR3 sequences, under 35% of them appearing once. J gave up 0 bases and V 5 bases, and 13 bases lay outside the gene matches. This CDR3 spans 19 amino acids. Germline V gene sequence: CDR1 SGHTA, CDR2 FQGNSA. General study findings and limits: Within beta out-of-frame sequences, the excess sharing observed between twins was weaker.

The chain has TRBV7-2 and TRBJ2-3, with 11 positions matching TRBD2. Sequences were obtained from cord blood. The sequence was collected from a newborn girl in good health. In nucleotides, the CDR3 is TGTGCCAGCAGCCCCCTCGGGCTAGCGGGGGGCTCTAGCACAGATACGCAGTATTTT. Translation gives CASSPLGLAGGSSTDTQYF.